This T cell receptor beta chain was profiled in a study of tumor-infiltrating lymphocytes in primary liver carcinoma. Study-wide background: The patients included men and women who were aged 30 to 69 years. The study reported T1-T3 N0M0 tumors spanning 4.2 to 10 cm. Samples had roughly 3.5 to 8 million productive TCRbeta reads, comparable between tissue types.

Findings and limits, study-wide: Tumors carried a top-250-clone fraction significantly exceeding that of blood (p = 0.039).

Germline V gives CDR1 MGHRA, CDR2 YSYEKL. CDR3 length: 18 residues. Without any cell sorting, about 19-31 mg of bulk tissue yielded co-extracted RNA and DNA. Worth noting for this clonotype: The antigen remains unidentified. This CDR3 is missing its conserved last phenylalanine or tryptophan, likely due to a read error.

From approximately 500 ng total RNA, TCR beta cDNA was generated with a primer in the constant region. Three nested multiplex PCR rounds, a slightly modified ARM-PCR method, built the TCR beta libraries. The first two PCR rounds used TRBV1-TRBV30 forward primers with a C-beta reverse primer, about 10 cycles each. MiXCR, run by TCRdb on the multiplex PCR reads, gives a single entry per CDR3 protein. The table lists tens of thousands of distinct CDR3 sequences, roughly 74% of them singletons. This rearrangement joins TRBV4-1 to TRBJ2-1, with 7 bases lining up with TRBD2. Sequencing input: tumor-adjacent normal liver tissue. This sequence was found in a woman in her 30s with primary liver carcinoma and hepatitis B virus infection. The CDR3 sequence is CASGQDTLLSAGDNEQFL. CDR3 nucleotide sequence: TGCGCCAGCGGCCAAGACACCCTTCTTTCGGCGGGGGACAATGAGCAGTTCCTC.